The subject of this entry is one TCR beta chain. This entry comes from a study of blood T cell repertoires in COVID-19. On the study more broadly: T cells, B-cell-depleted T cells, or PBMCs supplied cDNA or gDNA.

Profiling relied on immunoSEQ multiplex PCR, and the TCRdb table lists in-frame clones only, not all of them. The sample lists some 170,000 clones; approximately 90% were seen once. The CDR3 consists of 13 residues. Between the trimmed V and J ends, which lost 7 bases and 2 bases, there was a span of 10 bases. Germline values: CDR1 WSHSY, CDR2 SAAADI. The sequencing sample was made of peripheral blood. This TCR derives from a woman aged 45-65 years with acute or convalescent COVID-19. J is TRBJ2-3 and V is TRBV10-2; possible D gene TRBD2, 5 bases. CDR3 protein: CASTGLSTDTQYF. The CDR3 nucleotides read TGCGCCAGCACAGGACTTTCCACAGATACGCAGTATTTT.